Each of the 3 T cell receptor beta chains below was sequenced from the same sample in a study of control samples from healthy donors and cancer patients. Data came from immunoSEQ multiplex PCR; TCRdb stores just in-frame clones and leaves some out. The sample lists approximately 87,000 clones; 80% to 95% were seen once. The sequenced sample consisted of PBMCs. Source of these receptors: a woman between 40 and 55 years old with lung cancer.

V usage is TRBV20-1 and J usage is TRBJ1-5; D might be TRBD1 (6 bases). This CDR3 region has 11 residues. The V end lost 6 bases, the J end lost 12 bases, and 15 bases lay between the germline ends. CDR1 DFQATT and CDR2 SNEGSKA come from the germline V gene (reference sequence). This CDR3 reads CSAGWEGGQHF. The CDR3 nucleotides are TGCAGTGCGGGGTGGGAGGGGGGCCAGCATTTT.

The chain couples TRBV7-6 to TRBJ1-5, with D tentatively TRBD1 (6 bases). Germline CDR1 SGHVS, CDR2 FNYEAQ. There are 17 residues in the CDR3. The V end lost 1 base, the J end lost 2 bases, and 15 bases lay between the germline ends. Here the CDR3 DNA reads TGTGCCAGCAGCTTAGTTCCAGGGGAGGGAGGCAATCAGCCCCAGCATTTT. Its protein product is CASSLVPGEGGNQPQHF.

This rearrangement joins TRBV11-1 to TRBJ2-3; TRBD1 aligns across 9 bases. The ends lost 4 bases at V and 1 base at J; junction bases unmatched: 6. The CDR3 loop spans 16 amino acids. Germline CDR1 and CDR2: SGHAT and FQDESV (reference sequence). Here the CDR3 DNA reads TGTGCCAGCAGCTACAGGGGGCGTATGGGCACAGATACGCAGTATTTT. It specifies CASSYRGRMGTDTQYF. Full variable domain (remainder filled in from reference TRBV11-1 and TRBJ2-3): EAEVAQSPRYKITEKSQAVAFWCDPISGHATLYWYRQILGQGPELLVQFQDESVVDDSQLPKDRFSAERLKGVDSTLKIQPAELGDSAMYLCASSYRGRMGTDTQYFGPGTRLTVL.